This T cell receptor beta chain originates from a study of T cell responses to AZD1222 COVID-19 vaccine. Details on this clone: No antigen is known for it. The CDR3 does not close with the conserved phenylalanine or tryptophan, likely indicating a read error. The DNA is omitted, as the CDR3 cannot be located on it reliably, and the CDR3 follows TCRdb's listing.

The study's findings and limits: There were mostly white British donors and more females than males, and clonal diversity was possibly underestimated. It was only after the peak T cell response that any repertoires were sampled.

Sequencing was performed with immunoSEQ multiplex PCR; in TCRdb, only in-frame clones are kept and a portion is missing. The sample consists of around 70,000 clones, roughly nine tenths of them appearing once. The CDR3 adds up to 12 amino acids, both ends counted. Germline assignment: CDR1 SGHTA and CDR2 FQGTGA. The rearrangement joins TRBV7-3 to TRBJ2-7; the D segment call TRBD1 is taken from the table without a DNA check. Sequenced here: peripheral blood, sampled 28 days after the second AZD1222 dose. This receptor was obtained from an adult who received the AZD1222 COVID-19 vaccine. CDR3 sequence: CASSTRVGRSRA.